In its sample, the clone carrying this T cell receptor beta chain was seen once. Its matching antigen is unknown. The sample belongs to a study of vaccination and CD4 T cells after COVID-19. Study-level findings and limits: Spike mono-reactivity was evident in 304 of the 307 vaccine-specific clones derived from convalescent patients.

Sequencing of cultured CD4+ T cell DNA used the Oncomine TCR Beta short-read assay. One entry per CDR3 protein results from TCRdb running MiXCR on the PCR reads. Of 28,000 or so distinct CDR3 sequences detected, 40% to 45% appear once; the ten largest clones hold roughly 10%. Treatment indicated: approximately nine-day PBMC culture with coronavirus spike peptide pools or control peptides (ViraFEST assay). Trimming stripped 6 bases from V and 4 bases from J, with 13 bases between. CDR3 length equals 14 residues. CDR1 and CDR2 from the germline V gene are MNHNS and SASEGT. The chain combines TRBV6-1 with TRBJ2-1; D remains unclear. This clonotype was obtained from a human donor who had recovered from COVID-19. The material sequenced was CD4+ T cells from blood, cultured in vitro. CDR3: CASRLSDQYNEQFF. The CDR3 DNA sequence: TGTGCCAGCAGGCTATCAGACCAGTACAATGAGCAGTTCTTC.